This T cell receptor beta chain stems from a study of graft-versus-host responses after intestinal transplantation. Looking at the study overall: Each recipient received a multivisceral, liver-intestinal, or isolated intestinal graft. Recipients across the board were started on anti-thymocyte globulin induction, then kept on tacrolimus and steroids for about 3 years. Study results and caveats: Detected in recipient marrow were GvH clones, some of which were first observed in ileum or blood.

Assay used: immunoSEQ multiplex PCR; TCRdb lists only in-frame clones, some missing. Among under 95,000 clones listed, about 87% were seen once. CDR1 and CDR2 from the germline V gene are SGHRS and YFSETQ. This CDR3 contains 14 residues. V was clipped by 4 bases and J by 6 bases; unmatched bases: 5. Of note for this clone: Its target is unknown.

The V gene is TRBV5-1, the J gene TRBJ2-2; TRBD2 aligns across 8 bases. The sequencing here drew on unstimulated CD4+ T cells sorted from spleen or lymph node cells, taken before transplant. The sequence derives from a human donor who was the organ donor for an intestinal transplant. The CDR3 bases are TGCGCCAGCAGCCGGGGGGGCGATGCCGGGGAGCTGTTTTTT. Translated: CASSRGGDAGELFF.